The 20 T cell receptor beta chains below were found in one sample sequenced in a study of blood T cell repertoires in COVID-19. TCRdb keeps only in-frame clones here, not all; method: immunoSEQ multiplex PCR. Found here are roughly 150,000 clones, 65% to 85% of them singletons; the top ten hold around 13%. The specimen sequenced was peripheral blood. These receptors originate from a woman of 80 years or more with acute or convalescent COVID-19.

The DNA of the CDR3 is TGTGCCAGCACTCGACGGGTGGGTGAAAAACTGTTTTTT. As protein: CASTRRVGEKLFF. J is TRBJ1-4 and V is TRBV6-5; D gene ambiguous. Germline CDR1 and CDR2: MNHEY and SVGAGI. Trimming took 7 bases from V and 7 from J, leaving 13 bases between them. This CDR3 is built from 13 residues.

As DNA, the CDR3 is TGTGCCAGTAGTATAGCTCCAGGGATCGGAAACACCATATATTTT. It codes for CASSIAPGIGNTIYF. J is TRBJ1-3 and V is TRBV19; perhaps TRBD1 as D (5 bases). V gave up 1 base and J gave up 4 bases, with 11 bases separating them. Germline V gene data show CDR1 as LNHDA and CDR2 as SQIVND (reference sequence). The length of the CDR3 is 15 residues.

Of note for this clone: A read error may account for a junction end that differs from germline. The rearrangement links TRBV28 to TRBJ1-2; the match to TRBD1 covers 8 bases. The length of the CDR3 is 12 residues. Germline V gives CDR1 MDHEN, CDR2 SYDVKM. CDR3 nucleotide sequence: TGTGCCAGCAGTTTATCGGACAGGGCCGAGGCCTTC. Its translation: CASSLSDRAEAF.

The chain couples TRBV18 to TRBJ1-2; 10 nucleotides align to TRBD1. Germline CDR1 and CDR2: KGHSH and LQKENI. Trimming at V came to 2 bases and at J to 7 bases, leaving 13 bases not matched to a gene. This CDR3 is built from 17 residues. The CDR3 protein is CASSPSAPGTGERGYTF. The CDR3 DNA sequence: TGTGCCAGCTCACCATCCGCCCCCGGGACAGGGGAGCGTGGCTACACCTTC.

This clone was recorded only once. The chain carries TRBV2 and TRBJ2-1; D not resolved. Deletions cut 4 bases from V and 9 bases from J, with 7 bases between. There are 11 residues in the CDR3. CDR1 is SNHLY and CDR2 is FYNNEI in the germline V gene. The DNA for the CDR3 is TGTGCCAGCAGTGCCGGTATTGAGCAGTTCTTC. The encoded protein is CASSAGIEQFF.

This chain connects TRBV5-4 to TRBJ2-1, with a weak D call TRBD2 (6 bases). The CDR3 is 13 amino acids. The germline V gene has CDR1 SGHNT and CDR2 YYREEE (reference sequence). The V gene lost 3 bases and the J gene lost 14 bases, with 18 bases spanning the gap. The CDR3 protein is CASSSTWDLREFF. CDR3 coding DNA: TGTGCCAGCAGCTCGACATGGGACTTGAGAGAGTTCTTC.

The chain employs TRBV28 and TRBJ2-7; 11 bases map to TRBD1. Looked up from germline, CDR1 is MDHEN and CDR2 is SYDVKM. The junction had 10 bases not matched to a gene; V was cut back by 6 bases and J by 6 bases. This CDR3 comprises 15 residues. CDR3 amino acids: CASRENLGTGGEQYF. In nucleotides, the CDR3 is TGTGCCAGCAGGGAGAACCTCGGGACAGGGGGCGAGCAGTACTTC. Filled out from reference TRBV28 and TRBJ2-7, the complete variable domain reads DVKVTQSSRYLVKRTGEKVFLECVQDMDHENMFWYRQDPGLGLRLIYFSYDVKMKEKGDIPEGYSVSREKKERFSLILESASTNQTSMYLCASRENLGTGGEQYFGPGTRLTVT.

The gene calls are TRBV6-5 and TRBJ2-7; 7 bases align to TRBD1. V was pared by 4 bases and J by 2 bases, with 8 bases of the junction left unmatched. Per germline, CDR1 MNHEY and CDR2 SVGAGI. The CDR3 is 15 residues long. CDR3 in amino acids: CASSSGWDSTYEQYF. Written as DNA, the CDR3 is TGTGCCAGCAGTTCAGGCTGGGACAGCACCTACGAGCAGTACTTC.

V usage is TRBV5-5 and J usage is TRBJ2-2, with D possibly matching TRBD1 (5 bases). Germline CDR1 SGHKS, CDR2 YYEKEE (reference sequence). There are 15 residues in the CDR3. The V gene lost 4 bases and the J gene lost 1 base, with 11 bases spanning the gap. This CDR3 reads CASSPGQLNTGELFF. In DNA form, the CDR3 reads TGTGCCAGCAGCCCTGGACAATTGAACACCGGGGAGCTGTTTTTT.

In its sample, this clone was seen once. The chain carries TRBV2 and TRBJ1-1; unclear D gene. This CDR3 region has 11 residues. V gave up 7 bases and J gave up 6 bases, with 9 bases separating them. CDR1 and CDR2 from the germline V gene are SNHLY and FYNNEI. CDR3 sequence reads: CASKRSPEAFF. For the CDR3, the DNA is TGTGCCAGCAAACGGTCTCCTGAAGCTTTCTTT.

The chain employs TRBV19 and TRBJ2-1; possible D gene TRBD2, 7 bases. The CDR3 extends over 15 amino acids. Germline loops: CDR1 LNHDA, CDR2 SQIVND (reference sequence). V lost 5 bases to trimming and J lost 3 bases, with 14 bases between them. The CDR3 reads CASSVGGAYYNEQFF. CDR3 nucleotide sequence: TGTGCCAGTAGTGTGGGGGGGGCATACTACAATGAGCAGTTCTTC.

This clone was detected once. Other DNA sequences of this sample code for an identical CDR3. V is TRBV30 and J is TRBJ1-5; D ambiguous. Germline V gene data show CDR1 as GTSNPN and CDR2 as SVGIG (reference sequence). Trimming stripped 0 bases from V and 6 bases from J, with 9 bases between. CDR3 length equals 13 residues. The CDR3 DNA is TGTGCCTGGAGTGTAAGGGCGGGTCAGCCCCAGCATTTT. Its protein product is CAWSVRAGQPQHF. Supplemented by reference TRBV30 and TRBJ1-5, the full variable domain reads SQTIHQWPATLVQPVGSPLSLECTVEGTSNPNLYWYRQAAGRGLQLLFYSVGIGQISSEVPQNLSASRPQDRQFILSSKKLLLSDSGFYLCAWSVRAGQPQHFGDGTRLSIL.

The chain carries TRBV4-2 and TRBJ1-2, with TRBD1 as a possible D gene (5 bases). CDR3 length: 15 residues. Trimming removed 1 base at V and 3 bases at J, with 12 bases between. Germline V lookup: CDR1 LGHNA, CDR2 YNFKEQ. Here the CDR3 DNA reads TGTGCCAGCAGCCAAGGGGCGGGGGTTGACTATGGCTACACCTTC. It is translated as CASSQGAGVDYGYTF.

This chain uses TRBV29-1 with TRBJ1-2, with D hard to call. CDR3 length: 13 residues. Germline loops: CDR1 SQVTM, CDR2 ANQGSEA. Trimming cost V 2 bases and J 4 bases, with 11 bases left between them. DNA of the CDR3: TGCAGCGTTGAAATGTCGGGGATCTATGGCTACACCTTC. Amino acids: CSVEMSGIYGYTF.

CDR3 sequence reads: CVCPRGITGGCLYNEQFF. The CDR3 DNA reads as TGTGTGTGCCCTAGGGGTATTACAGGGGGATGCCTATACAATGAGCAGTTCTTC. The chain is built from TRBV7-7 and TRBJ2-1, with TRBD1 identical over 8 bases. This CDR3 is built from 18 residues. Germline V gives CDR1 SSHAT, CDR2 FNYEAQ (reference sequence).

The genes are TRBV7-9 and TRBJ1-3, with D unclear. V was cut by 0 bases and J by 4 bases, with 10 bases left in between. Germline V gene lookup returns CDR1 SEHNR and CDR2 FQNEAQ (reference sequence). The CDR3 extends over 15 amino acids. The CDR3 DNA follows: TGTGCCAGCAGCTTAGCCGCAGGCCGCGGAAACACCATATATTTT. As protein: CASSLAAGRGNTIYF.

The CDR3, as DNA: TGTGCCAGCAGCACCGACCGGGACAGGGGCCTCACAGATACGCAGTATTTT. Its protein product is CASSTDRDRGLTDTQYF. This chain uses TRBV9 with TRBJ2-3; 10 bases align to TRBD1. Germline V CDR1 and CDR2: SGDLS, YYNGEE. The CDR3 sequence is 17 residues long. The trim removed 4 bases at V and 2 bases at J, leaving 10 bases unmatched. Complete variable domain (other parts from reference TRBV9 and TRBJ2-3): DSGVTQTPKHLITATGQRVTLRCSPRSGDLSVYWYQQSLDQGLQFLIQYYNGEERAKGNILERFSAQQFPDLHSELNLSSLELGDSALYFCASSTDRDRGLTDTQYFGPGTRLTVL.

The table lists this clone with many counts. The chain carries TRBV4-1 and TRBJ1-2, with D perhaps matching TRBD1 (6 bases). The CDR3 sequence is 14 residues long. The germline gives CDR1 MGHRA, CDR2 YSYEKL. V gave up 2 bases and J gave up 7 bases, with 14 bases separating them. The CDR3: CASSQLQGVGGYTF. In DNA form, the CDR3 reads TGCGCCAGCAGCCAATTACAGGGAGTTGGTGGCTACACCTTC.

The chain employs TRBV5-1 and TRBJ2-6, with a weak D call TRBD2 (6 bases). Germline V gives CDR1 SGHRS, CDR2 YFSETQ. V was trimmed by 4 bases and J by 2 bases, leaving 16 bases between them. This CDR3 has 17 amino acids. CDR3 region: CASSPAPGLAGANVLTF. As DNA, the CDR3 is TGCGCCAGCAGCCCCGCCCCGGGACTGGCTGGGGCCAACGTCCTGACTTTC. Based on the CDR3 plus reference TRBV5-1 and TRBJ2-6, the full variable domain is KAGVTQTPRYLIKTRGQQVTLSCSPISGHRSVSWYQQTPGQGLQFLFEYFSETQRNKGNFPGRFSGRQFSNSRSEMNVSTLELGDSALYLCASSPAPGLAGANVLTFGAGSRLTVL.

The rearrangement links TRBV29-1 to TRBJ2-2, with D maybe TRBD1 (5 bases). Germline V lookup: CDR1 SQVTM, CDR2 ANQGSEA. With 7 bases removed from V and 3 bases from J, the gap between germline ends came to 9 bases. The CDR3 runs 12 residues. DNA of the CDR3: TGCAGCGCCCCAGGGTACACCGGGGAGCTGTTTTTT. Protein product: CSAPGYTGELFF.